One sample yielded the 24 T cell receptor beta chains listed below, sequenced in a study of blood T cell repertoires in COVID-19. Here immunoSEQ multiplex PCR was the method, and the copy in TCRdb shows in-frame clones only, minus some. Of under 250,000 clones listed, 80% were seen once; the top ten hold around 13%. The material sequenced was peripheral blood. Every receptor here comes from a human donor in a cohort sampled during active COVID-19.

The CDR3 spells CASSGSGGPRSPLHF. The CDR3 DNA sequence: TGTGCCAGCAGCGGGTCCGGGGGGCCGAGATCACCCCTCCACTTT. The chain is built from TRBV6-5 and TRBJ1-6, with a tentative D call TRBD1 (6 bases). V was clipped by 6 bases and J by 10 bases, with 19 bases between them. Germline CDR1 reads MNHEY; CDR2 reads SVGAGI. The CDR3 consists of 15 residues.

This clone has more than one count but fewer than ten. This chain's CDR3 is CASSVGGGSNQPQHF. The CDR3 nucleotides read TGTGCCAGCAGCGTGGGTGGGGGCAGCAATCAGCCCCAGCATTTT. This rearrangement joins TRBV7-9 to TRBJ1-5; the D gene is possibly TRBD1 (6 bases). Trimming stripped 5 bases from V and 1 base from J, with 12 bases between. Per the germline V gene, CDR1 is SEHNR and CDR2 is FQNEAQ (reference sequence). CDR3 length: 15 amino acids.

V usage is TRBV5-1 and J usage is TRBJ1-1; 8 bases are shared with TRBD1. Germline loops: CDR1 SGHRS, CDR2 YFSETQ. J was trimmed by 3 bases and V by 6 bases; bases with no gene match: 7. The CDR3 has 14 amino acids. The CDR3 loop reads CASTRTGLDTEAFF. CDR3 in DNA: TGCGCCAGCACCAGGACAGGGTTAGACACTGAAGCTTTCTTT.

The gene calls are TRBV28 and TRBJ1-3, with 7 bases aligning to TRBD1. V lost 7 bases and J lost 3; bases outside the gene matches: 6. Germline V gene lookup returns CDR1 MDHEN and CDR2 SYDVKM. This CDR3 comprises 14 residues. For the CDR3, the DNA is TGTGCCAGCAATCAACAGGGGCTTGGAAACACCATATATTTT. Translating it yields CASNQQGLGNTIYF.

This clone was detected only once. The chain couples TRBV10-3 to TRBJ1-5; no reliable D call. V lost 2 bases and J lost 8, with 7 bases in between. Germline values: CDR1 ENHRY, CDR2 SYGVKD. This CDR3 has 12 residues. The CDR3 sequence: CAISEPREPQHF. DNA for the CDR3: TGTGCCATCAGTGAGCCTCGGGAGCCCCAGCATTTT.

The V call is TRBV5-6, the J call TRBJ1-3; TRBD1 agrees at 9 bases. The germline V gene has CDR1 SGHDT and CDR2 YYEEEE. J was trimmed by 3 bases and V by 0 bases; bases with no gene match: 4. This CDR3 has 16 residues. In DNA form, the CDR3 reads TGTGCCAGCAGCTTGGAGGGACAGGGTGGTGGAAACACCATATATTTT. Translated, it gives CASSLEGQGGGNTIYF.

CDR3 sequence reads: CASSRDRGNEKLFF. CDR3 nucleotides: TGTGCCAGCAGTAGAGACAGGGGGAATGAAAAACTGTTTTTT. This chain joins TRBV9 and TRBJ1-4; 9 bases line up with TRBD1. V lost 5 bases, J lost 5 bases, and 4 bases stayed unmatched. Germline CDR1 reads SGDLS; CDR2 reads YYNGEE. This CDR3 is built from 14 residues.

The chain recombines TRBV5-4 with TRBJ2-1; possibly TRBD2 for D (6 bases). Deletions cut 3 bases from V and 2 bases from J, with 18 bases between. Germline V gene sequence: CDR1 SGHNT, CDR2 YYREEE (reference sequence). The CDR3 consists of 17 residues. CDR3 nucleotides: TGTGCCAGCAGCTCGACCGCCGGGACTGGTACCTACAATGAGCAGTTCTTC. Encoded protein: CASSSTAGTGTYNEQFF.

The chain uses TRBV4-3 and TRBJ2-5, with 9 nucleotides matching TRBD2. The CDR3 consists of 18 residues. Germline V gene sequence: CDR1 LGHNA, CDR2 YSLEER. V dropped 1 base and J dropped 0; count of bases not matched to a gene: 9. CDR3 sequence (DNA): TGCGCCAGCAGCCAAGGTTATGGCGGGGGGGCGTACCAAGAGACCCAGTACTTC. This encodes CASSQGYGGGAYQETQYF.

The chain uses TRBV27 and TRBJ1-2; 7 nucleotides match TRBD1. CDR1 MNHEY and CDR2 SMNVEV come from the germline V gene (reference sequence). CDR3 size: 14 residues. V gave up 5 bases and J gave up 4 bases; unmatched junction bases: 7. The CDR3 nucleotides are TGTGCCAGCAGTCTAGACAGGGCTGCCTATGGCTACACCTTC. It is translated as CASSLDRAAYGYTF.

This rearrangement joins TRBV20-1 to TRBJ1-5, with D possibly being TRBD1 (6 bases). Looked up from germline, CDR1 is DFQATT and CDR2 is SNEGSKA (reference sequence). The germline V and J ends were trimmed by 3 bases and 3 bases, with 18 bases remaining between them. CDR3 length: 16 residues. CDR3 region: CSASPTGLLFNQPQHF. CDR3 sequence (DNA): TGCAGTGCTAGTCCCACAGGGCTTCTTTTCAATCAGCCCCAGCATTTT.

This clone came up once. The chain has TRBV7-9 and TRBJ2-1; TRBD2 might be the D (6 bases). CDR3 length: 15 residues. Germline CDR1 SEHNR, CDR2 FQNEAQ (reference sequence). V was pared by 1 base and J by 5 bases, with 12 bases between. The CDR3 DNA is TGTGCCAGCAGCTTAGGGGGGAGGATTGACAATGAGCAGTTCTTC. Residues: CASSLGGRIDNEQFF.

This clone was counted only a few times. The chain couples TRBV9 to TRBJ1-2; 9 nucleotides agree with TRBD1. This CDR3 contains 14 residues. Germline trimming cut 4 bases from V and 2 bases from J; bases unmatched to any gene: 3. Germline V CDR1 and CDR2: SGDLS, YYNGEE. CDR3 DNA: TGTGCCAGCAGCCCAGGACAGGGGAACTATGGCTACACCTTC. This codes for CASSPGQGNYGYTF.

The chain uses TRBV6-1 and TRBJ1-3; D unclear. V was pared by 3 bases and J by 0 bases, with 6 bases between. Germline CDR1 reads MNHNS; CDR2 reads SASEGT. The CDR3 runs 14 residues. CDR3 region: CASSDTDSGNTIYF. The CDR3 DNA follows: TGTGCCAGCAGTGATACAGACTCTGGAAACACCATATATTTT.

The chain uses TRBV7-3 and TRBJ2-7; 9 nucleotides align to TRBD2. Germline V gene data show CDR1 as SGHTA and CDR2 as FQGTGA. V was clipped by 2 bases and J by 0 bases; unmatched bases: 2. The CDR3 totals 15 residues. CDR3 bases: TGTGCCAGCAGCTTAGCGGGGGGGACCTCCTACGAGCAGTACTTC. Protein product: CASSLAGGTSYEQYF.

The chain combines TRBV5-5 with TRBJ1-2; D uncertain. V was clipped by 0 bases and J by 4 bases, with 16 bases between them. CDR1 and CDR2 (germline): SGHKS, YYEKEE (reference sequence). This CDR3 is built from 16 residues. CDR3 nucleotide sequence: TGTGCCAGCAGCTTGGACGTGGGAGACCGACCCTATGGCTACACCTTC. This gives the protein CASSLDVGDRPYGYTF.

This clone was seen at least ten times. This chain joins TRBV10-3 and TRBJ2-1; 12 bases map to TRBD2. Germline assignment: CDR1 ENHRY and CDR2 SYGVKD. Germline trimming cut 6 bases from V and 7 bases from J; bases unmatched to any gene: 10. The CDR3 contains 16 residues. CDR3 DNA sequence: TGTGCCATCAGGACGACTAGCGGGGGAACCAGAAATGAGCAGTTCTTC. It specifies CAIRTTSGGTRNEQFF.

This clone was recorded a few times. V is TRBV7-8 and J is TRBJ2-5, with TRBD2 matching 10 bases. The CDR3 is made up of 18 amino acids. Germline V lookup: CDR1 SGHVS, CDR2 FQNEAQ. Trimming cost V 0 bases and J 4 bases; bases outside gene matches: 11. CDR3 region: CASSLAPPSGGSSETQYF. The CDR3 DNA reads as TGTGCCAGCAGCTTAGCCCCCCCTAGCGGGGGTTCGTCAGAGACCCAGTACTTC.

This clone was seen once. The chain employs TRBV6-1 and TRBJ1-4; the match to TRBD1 covers 7 bases. Trimming at V came to 4 bases and at J to 5 bases, leaving 10 bases not matched to a gene. CDR1 and CDR2 from the germline V gene are MNHNS and SASEGT. CDR3 length: 16 amino acids. The CDR3 DNA sequence: TGTGCCAGCAGTGGGGGGATGTGGACAGGAAATGAAAAACTGTTTTTT. Protein: CASSGGMWTGNEKLFF.

The chain carries TRBV7-9 and TRBJ1-1; weak D call: TRBD1 (5 bases). Germline assignment: CDR1 SEHNR and CDR2 FQNEAQ (reference sequence). This CDR3 comprises 15 residues. V was shortened by 0 bases and J by 1 base, with 9 bases between the two germline ends. CDR3 sequence: CASSLAGTGNTEAFF. The CDR3 coding sequence is TGTGCCAGCAGCTTAGCGGGAACAGGGAACACTGAAGCTTTCTTT.

As for this clone: This may be a read error, as it is one base from a much larger clone. The chain has TRBV7-3 and TRBJ2-2, with 11 nucleotides matching TRBD2. The germline CDR1 and CDR2 sequences are SGHTA and FQGTGA. The ends lost 4 bases at V and 1 base at J; junction bases unmatched: 2. This CDR3 spans 16 amino acids. The CDR3 spells CASSSTSGGNTGELFF. As DNA, the CDR3 is TGTGCCAGCAGCTCCACTAGCGGGGGGAACACCGGGGAGCTGTTTTTT.

The rearrangement joins TRBV24-1 to TRBJ2-3; D unclear. V was clipped by 1 base and J by 4 bases, with 8 bases between them. This CDR3 region has 14 residues. In germline, CDR1 is KGHDR, CDR2 SFDVKD. DNA for the CDR3: TGTGCCACCAGTGATTTTCCCCGGGCAGATACGCAGTATTTT. Its protein product is CATSDFPRADTQYF.

The J gene is TRBJ2-1, the V gene TRBV10-3; 8 bases agree with TRBD1. V gave up 3 bases and J gave up 4 bases; unmatched junction bases: 11. The CDR3 length is 17 residues. Germline V CDR1 and CDR2: ENHRY, SYGVKD. CDR3 in amino acids: CAISDRWTGTYYNEQFF. CDR3 nucleotides: TGTGCCATCAGTGATCGGTGGACAGGGACCTATTACAATGAGCAGTTCTTC.

V gene TRBV19 combines with J gene TRBJ2-3, with 7 bases matching TRBD1. The germline V gene encodes CDR1 LNHDA and CDR2 SQIVND (reference sequence). J lost 0 bases, V lost 10 bases, and 1 base had no gene match. The CDR3 is 12 amino acids. The CDR3 DNA reads as TGTGCCATACAGGGGAGCACAGATACGCAGTATTTT. Residues: CAIQGSTDTQYF.